This T cell receptor (beta chain) was sequenced during a study of shared clonotypes between healthy human individuals. The assay was carried out at the deep level. Using immunoSEQ multiplex PCR, the repertoire was profiled, and TCRdb retains in-frame clones only, with some absent. The data show about 2 million clones, about 95% seen once. Terminally differentiated effector memory CD45RA+ cells were left out of the naive CD8 fraction, which was CD45RO-negative and positively selected for CCR7. With regard to this clone: Its antigen remains unidentified.

The CDR3 is 16 residues long. V was clipped by 2 bases and J by 0 bases, with 10 bases between them. Looked up from germline, CDR1 is ENHRY and CDR2 is SYGVKD. Findings of the study overall: Relative to clonotypes present in all four donors, those not shared had lower generation probabilities. Only blood underwent sampling, and tissue repertoires likely differ. Large sequencing depth failed to make sorted-subset sequencing complete, rarefaction showed.

This chain uses TRBV10-3 with TRBJ2-2, with no clear D. Material: naive CD8+ T cells sorted from blood. The TCR was taken from a man aged 18 to 29 in good health. For the CDR3, the DNA is TGTGCCATCAGTGAGGCACCTAGGGCGAACACCGGGGAGCTGTTTTTT. Protein: CAISEAPRANTGELFF.